This entry lists 2 T cell receptor beta chains sequenced from one sample in a study of T cells in localized non-small cell lung cancer. Repertoires were generated with immunoSEQ multiplex PCR, while TCRdb's copy carries only in-frame clones and drops some. The data show just under 80,000 clones, 80% seen once. The sequenced sample was peripheral blood, obtained before any cancer treatment. The receptors originated from a female donor aged 60 or older with stage I lung adenocarcinoma.

This chain uses TRBV7-9 with TRBJ2-3; D call uncertain. Trimming took off 5 bases at V and 6 bases at J, with 9 bases between the two ends. CDR1 and CDR2 from the germline V gene are SEHNR and FQNEAQ (reference sequence). The CDR3 length is 12 residues. CDR3 sequence (DNA): TGTGCCAGCAGCGGCTTGGGTGATACGCAGTATTTT. It yields the protein CASSGLGDTQYF. Full variable domain (remainder filled in from reference TRBV7-9 and TRBJ2-3): DTGVSQNPRHKITKRGQNVTFRCDPISEHNRLYWYRQTLGQGPEFLTYFQNEAQLEKSRLLSDRFSAERPKGSFSTLEIQRTEQGDSAMYLCASSGLGDTQYFGPGTRLTVL.

The V call is TRBV6-6, the J call TRBJ2-7; D might be TRBD2 (5 bases). V was clipped by 6 bases and J by 3 bases, with 15 bases between them. Germline CDR1 reads MNHNY; CDR2 reads SVGAGI (reference sequence). The CDR3 has 14 residues. The CDR3 is CASSRTLLGYEQYF. The CDR3 region has the DNA TGTGCCAGCAGCCGCACTTTACTAGGCTACGAGCAGTACTTC.